The 8 T cell receptor beta chains in this list originate from one sample, sequenced in a study of blood T cells in healthy people across ages. Combining a sample-barcoded 5' primer with a J-beta primer mix, a second PCR ran for about 6 to 11 cycles. TCRdb recomputed calls from the 5' RACE reads with MiXCR, one row per CDR3 protein. Among 550,000 to 750,000 distinct CDR3 sequences listed, around 20% were seen once. Sequencing used blood. These receptor sequences come from a man in his 70s in good health.

This clonotype was counted many times. The rearrangement uses TRBV12-3 or TRBV12-4 and TRBJ2-5; the D gene is possibly TRBD2 (5 bases). The CDR3 totals 13 residues. V was clipped by 6 bases and J by 5 bases, with 13 bases between them. The CDR3 DNA reads TGTGCCAGCAGCAGCGGTGGATGGGAGACCCAGTACTTC. Its translation: CASSSGGWETQYF.

This clonotype was recorded a few times. This chain joins TRBV3-1 and TRBJ1-6; possible D gene TRBD1, 6 bases. The CDR3 has 15 residues. Germline loops: CDR1 LGHDT, CDR2 YNNKEL (reference sequence). V was shortened by 2 bases and J by 9 bases, with 14 bases between the two germline ends. The CDR3 loop is CASSQNTGSVSPLHF. For the CDR3, the DNA is TGTGCCAGCAGCCAAAATACAGGGTCGGTTTCACCCCTCCACTTT. The full variable domain, completed using reference TRBV3-1 and TRBJ1-6, is DTAVSQTPKYLVTQMGNDKSIKCEQNLGHDTMYWYKQDSKKFLKIMFSYNNKELIINETVPNRFSPKSPDKAHLNLHINSLELGDSAVYFCASSQNTGSVSPLHFGNGTRLTVT.

The chain couples TRBV9 to TRBJ2-1; D gene unclear. CDR3 size: 13 residues. Per the germline V gene, CDR1 is SGDLS and CDR2 is YYNGEE. The V end was cut by 1 base, the J end by 5 bases, with 7 bases between. The CDR3 region has the DNA TGTGCCAGCAGCGTAAGAGCTGACAATGAGCAGTTCTTC. Amino acid sequence: CASSVRADNEQFF.

This clonotype has only a few counts. The chain employs TRBV7-8 and TRBJ2-6; weak D call: TRBD1 (6 bases). The V end lost 7 bases, the J end lost 0 bases, and 22 bases lay between the germline ends. Germline assignment: CDR1 SGHVS and CDR2 FQNEAQ. CDR3 size: 19 residues. DNA for the CDR3: TGTGCCAGCACCACCTTTGACAGGATGAAGAGCTCTGGGGCCAACGTCCTGACTTTC. Its protein is CASTTFDRMKSSGANVLTF.

The table lists this clonotype with a few counts. The J gene is TRBJ2-1, the V gene TRBV9, with D tentatively TRBD2 (6 bases). The ends were cut back, 0 bases at V and 0 bases at J, with 19 bases in the middle. The CDR3 has 19 amino acids. CDR1 is SGDLS and CDR2 is YYNGEE in the germline V gene. Written as DNA, the CDR3 is TGTGCCAGCAGCGTAGGGGGCCAACTAGCCGAATACTCCTACAATGAGCAGTTCTTC. Translation gives CASSVGGQLAEYSYNEQFF.

The V call is TRBV5-1, the J call TRBJ2-2, with D maybe TRBD1 (6 bases). V was trimmed by 1 base and J by 1 base, leaving 11 bases between them. CDR1 is SGHRS, CDR2 YFSETQ, per germline. This CDR3 is 16 amino acids long. The CDR3 here is CASSLSPGVNTGELFF. The CDR3 nucleotides are TGCGCCAGCAGCTTGAGTCCAGGGGTGAACACCGGGGAGCTGTTTTTT.

The genes are TRBV18 and TRBJ1-3, with TRBD1 as a possible D gene (5 bases). Trimming stripped 0 bases from V and 0 bases from J, with 24 bases between. Looked up from germline, CDR1 is KGHSH and CDR2 is LQKENI. This CDR3 has 21 amino acids. The CDR3 DNA sequence: TGTGCCAGCTCACCACCGTCCGTGGGACTTACCCGTTACAGCTCTGGAAACACCATATATTTT. Translating it yields CASSPPSVGLTRYSSGNTIYF.

V and J are TRBV6-2 or TRBV6-3 and TRBJ1-5; a weak D match, TRBD1 (6 bases). V lost 6 bases and J lost 1, with 13 bases in between. CDR1 is MNHEY and CDR2 is SVGEGT in the germline V gene. The CDR3 spans 15 residues. CDR3 DNA sequence: TGTGCCAGCAGCGAACCAACAGGGAGCAATCAGCCCCAGCATTTT. This translates into CASSEPTGSNQPQHF.